This TCR beta chain was identified in a study of T cell responses to AZD1222 COVID-19 vaccine. The study's findings and limits: The donors showed a predominance of white British ancestry and of females, with possible underestimation of clonal diversity. Nearly half of spike-specific TCRs reportedly target unmutated variant regions.

Sequencing used immunoSEQ multiplex PCR; TCRdb keeps in-frame clones, though not all of them. The table lists roughly 70,000 clones, around 85% of them singletons. CDR1 is SGHRS and CDR2 is YFSETQ in the germline V gene. Trimming pared 4 bases from V and 0 bases from J, leaving 9 bases between. There are 14 residues in the CDR3. Turning to this clone: What it recognizes is unknown.

The material was peripheral blood, obtained on day 0 of AZD1222 vaccination. This clonotype originated in an adult in good health. The chain couples TRBV5-1 to TRBJ2-3, with D tentatively TRBD1 (6 bases). The CDR3 region is CASSRQASTDTQYF. CDR3 coding DNA: TGCGCCAGCAGCAGACAGGCTAGCACAGATACGCAGTATTTT.